A selection of T cell receptor beta chains follows, all from one sample in a study of T-cell reconstitution after alpha-beta-depleted transplantation in children. TCRdb reprocessed the PCR reads with MiXCR, giving one entry per CDR3 protein. Of under 400,000 distinct CDR3 sequences in the sample, around 25% were seen once. Sequenced material: PBMCs, mostly from graft donor cells, taken 180 days after TCRalphabeta/CD19-depleted stem cell transplant. The receptors come from a male patient younger than 18 who had a stem cell transplant for acute lymphoblastic leukemia, so the T cells may come from the graft donor. The CDR3 runs from the conserved cysteine through the conserved F or W. D genes are given only for firm matches. Rows may omit the clone size; those that give it use once, few, many or a size class.

>TRBV7-2|few|TRBJ2-5|-
CASKGDTLEETQYF
TGTGCCAGCAAGGGGGACACCCTAGAAGAGACCCAGTACTTC
>TRBV24-1|-|TRBJ2-6|-
CATSDLGGTGANVLTF
TGTGCCACCAGTGATTTAGGGGGAACTGGGGCCAACGTCCTGACTTTC
>TRBV12-3/TRBV12-4|-|TRBJ2-2|TRBD2
CASSRAGTSFTGELFF
TGTGCCAGCAGTCGGGCCGGGACTAGCTTTACCGGGGAGCTGTTTTTT
>TRBV5-4|few|TRBJ2-3|-
CASSLGTQVNTQYF
TGTGCCAGCAGCTTGGGCACCCAGGTGAATACGCAGTATTTT
>TRBV7-9|-|TRBJ1-5|TRBD1
CASSSLQGAQGPQHF
TGTGCCAGCAGCTCCTTACAGGGGGCGCAAGGGCCCCAGCATTTT
>TRBV12-3/TRBV12-4|-|TRBJ1-2|-
CASSLAWGGNYGYTF
TGTGCCAGCAGTTTAGCGTGGGGAGGGAACTATGGCTACACCTTC
>TRBV10-3|-|TRBJ2-1|TRBD1
CAITPLQGAINEQFF
TGTGCCATCACCCCTCTACAGGGGGCGATCAATGAGCAGTTCTTC
>TRBV7-3|few|TRBJ2-7|-
CASRSPWHYEQYF
TGTGCCAGCAGGTCTCCATGGCACTACGAGCAGTACTTC
>TRBV7-8|-|TRBJ2-7|-
CASSLVGRPYEQYF
TGTGCCAGCAGCTTAGTCGGCAGGCCCTACGAGCAGTACTTC
>TRBV11-2|-|TRBJ2-7|-
CASSFTALGGYEQYF
TGTGCCAGCAGCTTCACGGCCCTCGGGGGCTACGAGCAGTACTTC
>TRBV29-1|-|TRBJ2-2|-
CTAQGILTGELFF
TGCACCGCCCAGGGAATCCTCACCGGGGAGCTGTTTTTT
>TRBV20-1|-|TRBJ1-2|-
CSARPDRTYGYTF
TGCAGTGCTAGACCAGACAGGACCTATGGCTACACCTTC
>TRBV4-1|-|TRBJ2-7|-
CASSQPGERSFYEQYF
TGCGCCAGCAGCCAACCCGGGGAGCGGAGCTTCTACGAGCAGTACTTC
>TRBV11-2|-|TRBJ2-1|TRBD2
CASSMIAGGDNEQFF
TGTGCCAGCAGCATGATAGCGGGAGGAGACAATGAGCAGTTCTTC
>TRBV6-1|-|TRBJ1-3|-
CASRSPLGDRNTIYF
TGTGCCAGCAGGAGCCCGCTAGGCGATCGAAACACCATATATTTT
>TRBV18|-|TRBJ2-5|-
CASSPVTETQYF
TGTGCCAGCTCACCAGTAACAGAGACCCAGTACTTC
>TRBV20-1|few|TRBJ2-7|TRBD2
CSARNTASGTLYEQYF
TGCAGTGCTAGAAATACGGCTAGCGGGACCCTCTACGAGCAGTACTTC
>TRBV21-1|-|TRBJ2-3|-
CASSRPGASTDTQYF
TGTGCCAGCAGCAGGCCCGGGGCTAGCACAGATACGCAGTATTTT
>TRBV7-2|-|TRBJ2-1|-
CASSSEAFYNEQFF
TGTGCCAGCAGCTCAGAGGCCTTCTACAATGAGCAGTTCTTC
>TRBV7-8|many|TRBJ2-3|-
CASSLARLINTDTQYF
TGTGCCAGCAGCTTAGCAAGGCTCATAAACACAGATACGCAGTATTTT
>TRBV5-1|many|TRBJ2-2|TRBD2
CASSLGLAGGTGELFF
TGCGCCAGCAGCTTGGGCCTAGCGGGAGGCACCGGGGAGCTGTTTTTT
>TRBV20-1|-|TRBJ2-7|-
CSARHTTAYEQYF
TGCAGTGCTAGACACACGACGGCCTACGAGCAGTACTTC
>TRBV9|-|TRBJ2-7|-
CASSVGLSSYEQYF
TGTGCCAGCAGCGTAGGACTGAGCTCCTACGAGCAGTACTTC
>TRBV7-6|-|TRBJ2-3|TRBD2
CASSLEPYASGRATDTQYF
TGTGCCAGCAGCTTAGAGCCCTATGCTAGCGGGAGGGCCACAGATACGCAGTATTTT
>TRBV18|-|TRBJ2-2|TRBD2
CASSEKGTILGNTGELFF
TGTGCCAGCTCAGAAAAGGGGACTATCCTCGGGAACACCGGGGAGCTGTTTTTT
>TRBV27|few|TRBJ2-7|TRBD1
CASRPTSGQWIRQYF
TGTGCCAGCAGACCGACCTCGGGACAGTGGATTCGGCAGTACTTC
>TRBV5-1|many|TRBJ1-1|-
CASSLAPAQTEAFF
TGCGCCAGCAGCTTGGCCCCGGCTCAAACTGAAGCTTTCTTT
>TRBV11-2|few|TRBJ2-1|-
CASSLGVINNEQFF
TGTGCCAGCAGCTTAGGGGTAATCAACAATGAGCAGTTCTTC
>TRBV6-1|-|TRBJ1-5|-
CASSDKGLSNQPQHF
TGTGCCAGCAGTGATAAGGGGCTTAGCAATCAGCCCCAGCATTTT
>TRBV27|-|TRBJ2-7|TRBD1
CASQGANEQYF
TGTGCCAGCCAGGGGGCAAACGAGCAGTACTTC
>TRBV11-3|-|TRBJ2-3|-
CASSRRTTTDTQYF
TGTGCCAGCAGCAGACGGACTACGACTGATACGCAGTATTTT
>TRBV12-3/TRBV12-4|many|TRBJ2-1|TRBD2
CASSRTSGRNEQFF
TGTGCCAGCAGCCGGACTAGCGGGAGGAATGAGCAGTTCTTC
>TRBV29-1|many|TRBJ1-1|-
CSVGEGWGEAFF
TGCAGCGTTGGGGAGGGGTGGGGTGAAGCTTTCTTT
>TRBV27|-|TRBJ1-2|-
CASSPQGLYGYTF
TGTGCCAGCAGTCCCCAGGGGCTATATGGCTACACCTTC
>TRBV4-1|-|TRBJ2-3|TRBD2
CASSQGLADLTDTQYF
TGCGCCAGCAGCCAAGGACTAGCGGATTTGACAGATACGCAGTATTTT
>TRBV28|few|TRBJ2-2|TRBD2
CASSLVLAGGGELFF
TGTGCCAGCAGTTTAGTCCTAGCGGGAGGCGGGGAGCTGTTTTTT
>TRBV20-1|-|TRBJ2-3|-
CSAGPGPIVYTDTQYF
TGCAGTGCTGGTCCGGGACCGATCGTTTATACAGATACGCAGTATTTT
>TRBV5-1|few|TRBJ1-1|-
CASRPIQNTEAFF
TGCGCCAGCAGGCCCATACAGAACACTGAAGCTTTCTTT